The entry below gives a single TCR beta chain sequence along with its context. This specimen comes from a study of blood T cell repertoires in COVID-19. Study information: The cDNA or gDNA used as material had been derived from T cells, B-cell-depleted T cells, or PBMCs.

Trimming stripped 0 bases from V and 7 bases from J, with 21 bases between. Germline values: CDR1 SGHTA, CDR2 FQGTGA. The length of the CDR3 is 17 residues. The protocol was immunoSEQ multiplex PCR, while the TCRdb copy is restricted to in-frame clones and leaves out a portion. The repertoire has fewer than 200,000 clones, around 87% of them found once; the top ten carry roughly 2.4%. This sequence originates from a woman of 80 years or more with COVID-19, enrolled during active disease. The rearrangement joins TRBV7-3 to TRBJ2-5; D perhaps matches TRBD2 (6 bases). The sequencing sample was made of peripheral blood. The CDR3 sequence: CASSLTRFTSLKWTQYF. DNA for the CDR3: TGTGCCAGCAGCTTAACTCGGTTCACTAGCTTAAAGTGGACCCAGTACTTC.